These 23 T cell receptor beta chains originate from one sample sequenced in a study of blood T cell repertoires in COVID-19. Generated by immunoSEQ multiplex PCR, the TCRdb table keeps only in-frame clones and is missing some. The repertoire holds about 150,000 clones, with about 81% as singletons. The sequencing sample was made of PBMCs or T cells enriched from blood (not recorded which). The receptor set was obtained from a man in his fifties or sixties who had recovered from COVID-19.

Only a few counts were recorded for this clone. V usage is TRBV10-1 and J usage is TRBJ2-7; D is perhaps TRBD1 (6 bases). The CDR3 length is 13 residues. The V gene's germline CDR1 is WNHNN and CDR2 SYGVQD (reference sequence). Trimming shortened V by 7 bases and J by 3 bases, and 13 bases separated the two germline ends. In DNA form, the CDR3 reads TGCGCCAGCAAGTACAGGGTGAGCTACGAGCAGTACTTC. As protein: CASKYRVSYEQYF.

This clone was picked up one time. The chain is built from TRBV5-1 and TRBJ2-2; D remains unclear. The germline V gene encodes CDR1 SGHRS and CDR2 YFSETQ. This CDR3 spans 14 amino acids. With 5 bases removed from V and 2 bases from J, the gap between germline ends came to 10 bases. The CDR3 sequence is CASRYSGNTGELFF. The CDR3 DNA follows: TGCGCCAGCAGATACAGTGGCAACACCGGGGAGCTGTTTTTT.

The chain couples TRBV7-2 to TRBJ1-1, with 9 bases lining up with TRBD1. J lost 7 bases, V lost 6 bases, and 6 bases had no gene match. From germline, CDR1 is SGHTA and CDR2 FQGNSA. The CDR3 sequence is 13 residues long. The CDR3 protein is CASRKGQGGEAFF. The CDR3 nucleotides read TGTGCCAGCAGAAAGGGACAGGGAGGTGAAGCTTTCTTT.

V usage is TRBV9 and J usage is TRBJ1-2, with TRBD1 matching 7 bases. V trimming: 2 bases; J trimming: 1 base; junction bases outside the gene matches: 5. CDR1 and CDR2 (germline): SGDLS, YYNGEE. CDR3 size: 15 residues. The CDR3 loop reads CASSVSGTDNYGYTF. The DNA of the CDR3 is TGTGCCAGCAGCGTCTCCGGGACAGATAACTATGGCTACACCTTC.

This clone was observed a few times. The chain couples TRBV29-1 to TRBJ1-2, with 11 bases that match TRBD1. CDR3 size: 13 residues. The ends lost 6 bases at V and 10 bases at J; junction bases unmatched: 10. Looked up from germline, CDR1 is SQVTM and CDR2 is ANQGSEA. CDR3 sequence: CSVTPGQGGNYTF. The CDR3 DNA is TGCAGCGTAACTCCGGGACAGGGGGGAAACTACACCTTC.

This clone has only a few counts. This sequence joins TRBV7-8 and TRBJ1-4; 9 bases match TRBD1. CDR1 and CDR2 (germline): SGHVS, FQNEAQ. The CDR3 totals 17 residues. V gave up 5 bases and J gave up 0 bases; unmatched junction bases: 7. Here the CDR3 reads CASSRGQGMATNEKLFF. The CDR3 nucleotides read TGTGCCAGCAGCCGAGGACAGGGGATGGCAACTAATGAAAAACTGTTTTTT.

This chain connects TRBV7-9 to TRBJ1-1; D possibly corresponds to TRBD1 (5 bases). Germline V gene sequence: CDR1 SEHNR, CDR2 FQNEAQ (reference sequence). Trimming cost V 10 bases and J 0 bases, with 15 bases left between them. The CDR3 totals 14 residues. CDR3 sequence reads: CATRDQGMNTEAFF. The CDR3 bases are TGTGCCACCAGGGATCAGGGCATGAACACTGAAGCTTTCTTT.

V and J are TRBV30 and TRBJ1-1, with 9 bases fitting TRBD1. Germline V gives CDR1 GTSNPN, CDR2 SVGIG (reference sequence). This CDR3 contains 15 residues. This CDR3 is CARKDRGGENTEAFF. The CDR3 DNA sequence: TGTGCTCGGAAGGACAGGGGTGGGGAGAACACTGAAGCTTTCTTT.

For the CDR3, the DNA is TGTGCCAGCAGTGATGCCAGGGTTCTCTATGGCTACACCTTC. This encodes CASSDARVLYGYTF. The V call is TRBV25-1, the J call TRBJ1-2; a possible D gene is TRBD1 (5 bases). Germline CDR1 is MGHDK and CDR2 is SYGVNS. The CDR3 loop spans 14 amino acids. V lost 3 bases, J lost 4 bases, and 12 bases lay in between.

This clone was seen once. This sequence joins TRBV4-1 and TRBJ1-6; no reliable D call. The V gene's germline CDR1 is MGHRA and CDR2 YSYEKL. The CDR3 is 16 amino acids. The V gene lost 0 bases and the J gene lost 6 bases, with 12 bases spanning the gap. The CDR3 reads CASSQDPRVLNSPLHF. In DNA, the CDR3 is TGCGCCAGCAGCCAAGATCCCCGGGTCCTTAATTCACCCCTCCACTTT.

This chain joins TRBV10-3 and TRBJ2-3; TRBD2 matches 12 bases. The junction had 7 bases not matched to a gene; V was cut back by 9 bases and J by 6 bases. The V gene's germline CDR1 is ENHRY and CDR2 SYGVKD. The CDR3 spans 14 residues. This CDR3 is CAIRTSGVVDTQYF. CDR3 in DNA: TGTGCCATTAGGACTAGCGGGGTTGTCGATACGCAGTATTTT.

This CDR3 reads CASSLDRGLNNEQFF. In nucleotides, the CDR3 is TGTGCCAGCAGCTTAGACAGGGGTCTCAACAATGAGCAGTTCTTC. This chain joins TRBV11-1 and TRBJ2-1; 7 bases line up with TRBD1. V was pared by 1 base and J by 5 bases, with 5 bases of the junction left unmatched. This CDR3 spans 15 amino acids. Germline assignment: CDR1 SGHAT and CDR2 FQDESV (reference sequence).

The chain uses TRBV7-2 and TRBJ1-2, with TRBD1 matching over 9 bases. The CDR3 is 18 residues long. J gave up 5 bases and V 4 bases, and 17 bases lay outside the gene matches. Germline-derived CDR1 and CDR2 are SGHTA and FQGNSA. CDR3 in DNA: TGTGCCAGCAGCTCACGTGTTCCCCAAACAGGGGGCTGGTATGGCTACACCTTC. It translates to CASSSRVPQTGGWYGYTF. Full variable domain (missing parts from reference TRBV7-2 and TRBJ1-2): GAGVSQSPSNKVTEKGKDVELRCDPISGHTALYWYRQSLGQGLEFLIYFQGNSAPDKSGLPSDRFSAERTGGSVSTLTIQRTQQEDSAVYLCASSSRVPQTGGWYGYTFGSGTRLTVV.

This clone appeared a few times. V and J are TRBV15 and TRBJ1-2; 8 nucleotides agree with TRBD1. CDR1 and CDR2 (germline): LNHNV, YYDKDF (reference sequence). CDR3 size: 15 residues. V lost 5 bases and J lost 4; bases outside the gene matches: 9. In DNA, the CDR3 is TGTGCCACCAGCGAGGCCTCCGGGACAGGCTATGGCTACACCTTC. This sequence encodes CATSEASGTGYGYTF.

In nucleotides, the CDR3 is TGTGCCAGCAGCCAAGATCAGGGATCTAATGAAAAACTGTTTTTT. It specifies CASSQDQGSNEKLFF. This chain joins TRBV14 and TRBJ1-4; tentatively, D is TRBD1 (5 bases). V dropped 0 bases and J dropped 3 bases, with 8 bases sitting between them. Germline V gene lookup returns CDR1 SGHDN and CDR2 FVKESK. CDR3 size: 15 residues.

This sequence joins TRBV27 and TRBJ2-7, with 11 bases aligning to TRBD2. V gave up 6 bases and J gave up 2 bases; unmatched junction bases: 6. This CDR3 has 15 residues. CDR1 MNHEY and CDR2 SMNVEV come from the germline V gene (reference sequence). The CDR3 DNA is TGTGCCAGCAGCTCCACTAGCGGGGGAGCCTACGAGCAGTACTTC. Translation: CASSSTSGGAYEQYF.

This clone was counted at least ten times. The rearrangement uses TRBV6-1 and TRBJ2-7; D is unclear. V lost 0 bases, J lost 3 bases, and 21 bases lay in between. Germline-derived CDR1 and CDR2 are MNHNS and SASEGT. The CDR3 length is 18 residues. In DNA form, the CDR3 reads TGTGCCAGCAGTGAAGCGTTGAAGTGGCAGGTCAGCTACTACGAGCAGTACTTC. Its protein is CASSEALKWQVSYYEQYF.

CDR3 loop: CASSQDGRVNTEAFF. The CDR3 DNA reads TGCGCCAGCAGCCAAGATGGCAGGGTTAACACTGAAGCTTTCTTT. V and J are TRBV4-1 and TRBJ1-1; weak D call: TRBD1 (5 bases). The CDR3 runs to 15 residues. Deletions cut 0 bases from V and 2 bases from J, with 10 bases between. Germline values: CDR1 MGHRA, CDR2 YSYEKL.

The chain employs TRBV19 and TRBJ1-3, with 9 bases aligning to TRBD1. V lost 7 bases, J lost 0 bases, and 7 bases stayed unmatched. Looked up from germline, CDR1 is LNHDA and CDR2 is SQIVND (reference sequence). The CDR3 runs to 16 residues. The CDR3 reads CASTQGAKSSGNTIYF. Written as DNA, the CDR3 is TGTGCCAGTACACAGGGGGCTAAAAGCTCTGGAAACACCATATATTTT.

This chain uses TRBV18 with TRBJ1-3; no clear D gene. The ends were cut back, 7 bases at V and 4 bases at J, with 14 bases in the middle. Germline V gene sequence: CDR1 KGHSH, CDR2 LQKENI. The CDR3 consists of 14 residues. The CDR3, as DNA: TGTGCCAGCTTCACGTCGGGGATCGGAAACACCATATATTTT. This translates into CASFTSGIGNTIYF.

This sequence joins TRBV2 and TRBJ2-1; TRBD2 aligns across 8 bases. V shed 8 bases and J 0 bases; nucleotides not matched to a gene: 3. The length of the CDR3 is 14 residues. Germline lookup yields CDR1 SNHLY and CDR2 FYNNEI. CDR3 loop: CASRSGASYNEQFF. Written as DNA, the CDR3 is TGTGCCAGCCGTAGCGGGGCCTCCTACAATGAGCAGTTCTTC.

This rearrangement joins TRBV11-3 to TRBJ2-1, with D perhaps TRBD1 (6 bases). Per germline, CDR1 SGHNT and CDR2 YENEEA. The CDR3 length is 15 residues. Trimming removed 0 bases from V and 3 bases from J, with 9 bases in between. The CDR3 here is CASSLDGQSYNEQFF. CDR3 sequence (DNA): TGTGCCAGCAGCTTAGACGGACAGAGCTACAATGAGCAGTTCTTC.

This sequence joins TRBV6-5 and TRBJ1-1; D gene unclear. Per the germline V gene, CDR1 is MNHEY and CDR2 is SVGAGI. CDR3 size: 14 residues. V was pared by 4 bases and J by 1 base, with 10 bases between. DNA of the CDR3: TGTGCCAGCAGTTCCCAGACGGGGAACACTGAAGCTTTCTTT. It encodes CASSSQTGNTEAFF.